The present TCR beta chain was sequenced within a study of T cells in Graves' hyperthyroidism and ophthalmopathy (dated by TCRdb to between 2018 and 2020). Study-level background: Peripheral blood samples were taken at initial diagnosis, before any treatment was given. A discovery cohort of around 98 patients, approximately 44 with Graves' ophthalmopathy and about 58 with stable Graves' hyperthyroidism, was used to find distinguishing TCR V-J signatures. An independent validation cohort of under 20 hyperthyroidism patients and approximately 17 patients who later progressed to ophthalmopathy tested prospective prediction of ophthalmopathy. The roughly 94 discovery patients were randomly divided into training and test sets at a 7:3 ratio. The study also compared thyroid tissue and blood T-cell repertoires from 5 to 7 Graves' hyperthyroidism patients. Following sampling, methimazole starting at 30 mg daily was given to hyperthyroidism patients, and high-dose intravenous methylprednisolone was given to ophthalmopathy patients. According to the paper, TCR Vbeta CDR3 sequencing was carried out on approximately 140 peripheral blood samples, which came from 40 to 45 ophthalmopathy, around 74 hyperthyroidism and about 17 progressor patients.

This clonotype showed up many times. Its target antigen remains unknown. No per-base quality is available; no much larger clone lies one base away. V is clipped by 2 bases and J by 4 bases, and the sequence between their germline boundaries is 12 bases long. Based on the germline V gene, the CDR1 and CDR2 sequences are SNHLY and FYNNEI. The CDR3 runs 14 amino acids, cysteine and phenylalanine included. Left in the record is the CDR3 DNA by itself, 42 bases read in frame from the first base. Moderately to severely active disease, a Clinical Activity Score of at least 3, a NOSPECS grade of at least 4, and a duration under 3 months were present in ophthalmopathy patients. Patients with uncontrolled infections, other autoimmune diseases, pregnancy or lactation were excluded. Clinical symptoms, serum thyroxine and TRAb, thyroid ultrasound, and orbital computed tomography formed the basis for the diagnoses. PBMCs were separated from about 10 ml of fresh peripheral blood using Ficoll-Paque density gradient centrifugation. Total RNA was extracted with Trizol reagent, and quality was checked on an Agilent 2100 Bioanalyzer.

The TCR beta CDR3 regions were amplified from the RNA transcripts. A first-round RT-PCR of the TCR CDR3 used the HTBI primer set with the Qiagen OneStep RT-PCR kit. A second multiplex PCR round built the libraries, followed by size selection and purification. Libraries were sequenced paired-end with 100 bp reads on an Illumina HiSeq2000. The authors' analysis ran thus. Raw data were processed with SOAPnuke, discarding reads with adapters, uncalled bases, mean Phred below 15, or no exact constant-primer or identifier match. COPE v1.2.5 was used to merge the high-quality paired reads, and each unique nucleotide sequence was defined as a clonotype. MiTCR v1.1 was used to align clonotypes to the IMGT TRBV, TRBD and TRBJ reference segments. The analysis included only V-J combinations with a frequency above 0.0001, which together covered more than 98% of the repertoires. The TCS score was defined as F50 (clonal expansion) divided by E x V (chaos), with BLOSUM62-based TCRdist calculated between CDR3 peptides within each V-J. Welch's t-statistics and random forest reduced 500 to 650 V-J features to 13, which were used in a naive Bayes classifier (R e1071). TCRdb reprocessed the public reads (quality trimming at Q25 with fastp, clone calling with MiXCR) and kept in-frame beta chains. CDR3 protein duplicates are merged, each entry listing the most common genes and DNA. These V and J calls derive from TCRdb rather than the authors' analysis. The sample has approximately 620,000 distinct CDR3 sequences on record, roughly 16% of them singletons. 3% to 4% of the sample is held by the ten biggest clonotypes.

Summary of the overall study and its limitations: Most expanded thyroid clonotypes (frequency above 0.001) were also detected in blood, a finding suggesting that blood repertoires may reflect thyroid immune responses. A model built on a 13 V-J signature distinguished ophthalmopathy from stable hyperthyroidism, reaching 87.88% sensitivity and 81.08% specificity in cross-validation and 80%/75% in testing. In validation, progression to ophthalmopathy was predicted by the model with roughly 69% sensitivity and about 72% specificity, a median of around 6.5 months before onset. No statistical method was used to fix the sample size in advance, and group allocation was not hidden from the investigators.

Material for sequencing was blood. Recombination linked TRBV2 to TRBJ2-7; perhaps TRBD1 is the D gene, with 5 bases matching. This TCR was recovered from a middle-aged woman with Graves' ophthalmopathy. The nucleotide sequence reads TGTGCCAGCAGTGAAAGAAGGGGTTTTTACGAGCAGTACTTC. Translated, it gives CASSERRGFYEQYF.